This T cell receptor (beta chain) derives from a study of blood T cells in healthy people across ages. Those donating, healthy Caucasian individuals from Russia, were aged roughly 6 to 100. Total RNA amounts of at least 5 micrograms were extracted per sample. Study conclusions and caveats: Age showed a roughly linear inverse relationship with TCR beta diversity per million T cells. The study regarded diversity estimates from one million T cells as underestimates.

A second PCR, run for about 7 to 11 cycles, used a sample-barcoded 5' primer plus a J-beta primer mix. In TCRdb, the 5' RACE reads were re-called with MiXCR into one record per CDR3 protein. This sample has just over 1 million distinct CDR3 sequences, with more than 35% found just once. Comment on this clonotype: The antigen is undetermined.

Trimming pared 6 bases from V and 0 bases from J, leaving 14 bases between. Germline CDR1 and CDR2: MNHEY and SVGAGI. This CDR3 spans 15 amino acids. This TCR was sampled from a woman in her sixties or seventies in good health. The sequencing sample was made of blood. This chain links TRBV6-5 with TRBJ1-2; D not resolved. CDR3 nucleotides: TGTGCCAGCAGCCCCCTCGGCGGTACTAACTATGGCTACACCTTC. It specifies CASSPLGGTNYGYTF.